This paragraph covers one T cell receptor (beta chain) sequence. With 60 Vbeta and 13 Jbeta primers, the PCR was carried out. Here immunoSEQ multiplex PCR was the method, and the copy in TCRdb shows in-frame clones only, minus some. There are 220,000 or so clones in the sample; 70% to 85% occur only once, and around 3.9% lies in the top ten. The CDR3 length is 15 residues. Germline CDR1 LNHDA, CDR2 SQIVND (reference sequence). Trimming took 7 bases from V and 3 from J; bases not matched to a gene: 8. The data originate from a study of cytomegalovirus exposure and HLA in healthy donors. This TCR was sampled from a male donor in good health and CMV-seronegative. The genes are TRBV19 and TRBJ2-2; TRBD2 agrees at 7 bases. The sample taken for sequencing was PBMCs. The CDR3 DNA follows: TGTGCCAGTATCTATCGCGGGAGAGACACCGGGGAGCTGTTTTTT. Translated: CASIYRGRDTGELFF.